The 12 T cell receptor beta chains reported below all come from one sample, sequenced in a study of CD8 T cells in ankylosing spondylitis. One entry per CDR3 protein, called by TCRdb with MiXCR from the 5' RACE reads. This sample has about 240,000 distinct CDR3 sequences, with around 9.1% found just once. Sequenced material: blood, either unsorted or a sorted T cell fraction (not recorded which). These receptors were taken from a male donor with ankylosing spondylitis or in good health (not recorded which).

CDR3 loop: CASSLDRHNEQFF. Here the CDR3 DNA reads TGTGCCAGCAGCTTAGACCGTCACAATGAGCAGTTCTTC. J is TRBJ2-1 and V is TRBV7-8; unclear D gene. The CDR3 sequence is 13 residues long. V was clipped by 1 base and J by 5 bases, with 6 bases between them. Germline-derived CDR1 and CDR2 are SGHVS and FQNEAQ.

In this sample, this clonotype turned up many times. This chain joins TRBV5-6 and TRBJ2-7; D is unresolved. The V gene's germline CDR1 is SGHDT and CDR2 YYEEEE. This CDR3 is built from 14 residues. Trimming pared 4 bases from V and 2 bases from J, leaving 13 bases between. The CDR3 nucleotides read TGTGCCAGCAGCCCTCGCGCGCGGACCTACGAGCAGTACTTC. Amino acid sequence: CASSPRARTYEQYF.

J is TRBJ2-6 and V is TRBV18; D possibly corresponds to TRBD1 (6 bases). Trimming shortened V by 3 bases and J by 0 bases, and 15 bases separated the two germline ends. CDR1 and CDR2 from the germline V gene are KGHSH and LQKENI. The CDR3 loop spans 18 amino acids. CDR3 residues: CASSPLRGLRSGANVLTF. CDR3 in DNA: TGTGCCAGCTCACCTCTCAGGGGCCTACGCTCTGGGGCCAACGTCCTGACTTTC.

This clonotype was observed a handful of times. The V gene is TRBV12-3 or TRBV12-4, the J gene TRBJ2-1, with 7 bases identical to TRBD1. V lost 6 bases to trimming and J lost 10 bases; unmatched junction nucleotides: 3. CDR3 length equals 11 residues. In DNA form, the CDR3 reads TGTGCCAGCAGCCTGACAGGGGAGCAGTTCTTC. The encoded protein is CASSLTGEQFF.

This clonotype occurred many times. The chain recombines TRBV10-3 with TRBJ2-1; the match to TRBD1 covers 11 bases. J gave up 7 bases and V 7 bases, and 6 bases lay outside the gene matches. CDR3 length equals 14 residues. Germline V gives CDR1 ENHRY, CDR2 SYGVKD. The CDR3 DNA reads TGTGCCATCAACAAGGACAGGGGGCGGAATGAGCAGTTCTTC. It encodes CAINKDRGRNEQFF.

Here the CDR3 reads CASSPQSGANEQFF. The CDR3 nucleotides read TGTGCCAGCAGCCCCCAGTCGGGGGCCAATGAGCAGTTCTTC. The V call is TRBV7-3, the J call TRBJ2-1, with D perhaps assigned TRBD1 or TRBD2 (6 bases each). Trimming took 5 bases from V and 6 from J, leaving 14 bases between them. This CDR3 has 14 amino acids. Germline loops: CDR1 SGHTA, CDR2 FQGTGA. The variable domain in full, completed from reference TRBV7-3 and TRBJ2-1, reads GAGVSQTPSNKVTEKGKYVELRCDPISGHTALYWYRQSLGQGPEFLIYFQGTGAADDSGLPNDRFFAVRPEGSVSTLKIQRTERGDSAVYLCASSPQSGANEQFFGPGTRLTVL.

This clonotype was detected a few times. The chain employs TRBV4-2 and TRBJ1-6; D gene uncertain. Trimming took off 8 bases at V and 3 bases at J, with 14 bases between the two ends. The CDR3 loop spans 15 amino acids. CDR1 and CDR2 from the germline V gene are LGHNA and YNFKEQ. CDR3 protein: CASHSSSNYNSPLHF. CDR3 nucleotides: TGTGCCAGCCACTCCAGTTCTAACTATAATTCACCCCTCCACTTT.

The CDR3 sequence: CASSSPLAGGYEQYF. The CDR3 DNA is TGTGCCAGCAGTTCACCCTTAGCGGGAGGCTACGAGCAGTACTTC. The rearrangement links TRBV12-3 or TRBV12-4 to TRBJ2-7; TRBD2 matches at 10 bases. This CDR3 comprises 15 residues. V lost 4 bases to trimming and J lost 3 bases; unmatched junction nucleotides: 6.

This clonotype was found many times. The chain employs TRBV7-2 and TRBJ2-1; D possibly corresponds to TRBD2 (5 bases). The ends were cut back, 3 bases at V and 0 bases at J, with 9 bases in the middle. This CDR3 contains 15 residues. Germline assignment: CDR1 SGHTA and CDR2 FQGNSA. The DNA for the CDR3 is TGTGCCAGCAGCTTTTCCACTAGCTCCTACAATGAGCAGTTCTTC. It yields the protein CASSFSTSSYNEQFF.

This clonotype was picked up many times. This chain joins TRBV20-1 and TRBJ2-2, with D maybe TRBD2 (6 bases). The germline V gene has CDR1 DFQATT and CDR2 SNEGSKA (reference sequence). This CDR3 region has 15 residues. With 4 bases removed from V and 5 bases from J, the gap between germline ends came to 17 bases. The CDR3 DNA is TGCAGTGCTACCCCTGTGGGGGGACTGACCGGGGAGCTGTTTTTT. It yields the protein CSATPVGGLTGELFF.

This clonotype came up many times. The J gene is TRBJ2-7, the V gene TRBV6-2 or TRBV6-3, with 7 bases matching TRBD1. The germline V gene encodes CDR1 MNHEY and CDR2 SVGEGT. The V gene end was trimmed by 2 bases and the J gene end by 3 bases; junction bases not matched to a gene: 4. The CDR3 consists of 14 residues. The CDR3 region is CASSYPQGRYEQYF. For the CDR3, the DNA is TGTGCCAGCAGTTACCCACAGGGGCGCTACGAGCAGTACTTC.

The sample holds many counts of this clonotype. V and J are TRBV5-4 and TRBJ2-1, with 12 bases aligning to TRBD2. The CDR3 length is 15 residues. From germline, CDR1 is SGHNT and CDR2 YYREEE (reference sequence). V shed 4 bases, J shed 6 bases, and the junction held 5 bases outside the gene matches. In DNA, the CDR3 is TGTGCCAGCAGCGTGACTAGCGGGGGAACCAATGAGCAGTTCTTC. It codes for CASSVTSGGTNEQFF.